This TCR beta chain appears in the sequencing data of a study of blood T cell repertoires in COVID-19 (dated by TCRdb to the early 2020s). Looking at the study overall: Collaborator samples came from the United States, Italy and Spain and covered acute and convalescent phases of COVID-19. The material from the prospective study consisted of cDNA or gDNA derived from T cells, B-cell-depleted T cells, or PBMCs. The dataset comprised deeply sampled blood TCRbeta repertoires from subjects exposed to, actively infected with, or recovered from COVID-19. The repertoires were released in a freely available public database intended as a resource for research on the immune response to SARS-CoV-2. The samples were drawn from two sources: the first 160 participants of the ongoing ImmuneRACE study, and some 1,300 subjects contributed by 6 global collaborators. Nearly every sample came with metadata listing a de-identified subject ID, COVID-19 status, age in years and sex. Where HLA class I and class II types were available, the types were taken from metadata supplied by the sample provider, not from assay-based typing.

The CDR3 has 12 amino acids, counting the end cysteine and phenylalanine. CDR3 DNA is the only sequence kept; it has 36 bases, read in frame from the first base. V lost 2 bases and J lost 5 bases; the stretch between them is 7 bases long. Per the germline V gene, SGHRS is the CDR1 and YFSETQ is the CDR2. Findings and caveats that apply to the study as a whole: The quantity of clinical and demographic metadata differed by source and by participant and was supplied without curation.

As concerns this clone: Its target antigen remains unknown. Base qualities are missing; no much larger clone stands one base away.

The immunoSEQ Assay, a bias-controlled multiplex PCR, was used to amplify TCRbeta CDR3 regions from genomic DNA. Processing in the source paper ran as follows. Nucleated cell counts per sample were estimated from amplification of reference gene primers within the assay. Sequence reads were collapsed and filtered to measure the absolute abundance of every unique TCRbeta CDR3 rearrangement. For each sample, productive Simpson clonality was calculated as the square root of Simpson's diversity index across productive rearrangements. Held by TCRdb, this immuneACCESS table contains in-frame sequences only and omits some clones. Under half of the omission traces to an unresolved V gene where checked; the cause of the rest is unknown. The DNA was the basis for D and trimming; V, J and clone size are from that table. The sample table records about 300,000 clones; roughly 89% of these occur just once. The ten largest make up roughly 5.2% of the sample.

Enrolling through a virtual design, the prospective study's participants ranged in age from roughly 18 to 95 years and lived across 20 to 30 United States geographic areas. To assign participants to cohorts, the prospective study relied on clinical history that participants themselves reported in a screening survey and a study questionnaire. Recovered participants in ImmuneRACE Cohort 3 were defined by two consecutive negative NP/OP PCR tests, clearance by a healthcare professional, or resolution of symptoms. Mobile phlebotomists in the prospective study collected whole blood, serum and a nasopharyngeal or oropharyngeal swab from every participant. Additional blood draws and questionnaires over a 2-month period could optionally be provided by prospective study participants. Before DNA extraction, blood samples from the prospective study were shipped at room temperature or frozen.

The clonotype comes from a man in his 60s who had recovered from COVID-19. Sequenced: PBMCs or T cells enriched from blood (not recorded which). Recombination connected TRBV5-1 to TRBJ1-2, with no D gene named confidently. The CDR3: CASSFGWYGYTF. The DNA sequence is given as TGCGCCAGCAGCTTCGGGTGGTATGGCTACACCTTC.